This TCR beta chain was identified in a study of T-cell reconstitution after alpha-beta-depleted transplantation in children. Unique molecular identifiers featured in how the TCRbeta library was prepared. TCRdb ran MiXCR on the PCR reads and lists one entry per CDR3 protein. The sample shows nearly 350,000 distinct CDR3 sequences, about 16% of them seen only once. The CDR3 is made up of 20 amino acids. Trimming took off 0 bases at V and 1 base at J, with 22 bases between the two ends. The germline V gene encodes CDR1 SGHVS and CDR2 FNYEAQ. The receptor comes from a male patient between 2 and 10 years old who had a stem cell transplant for acute lymphoblastic leukemia, so the T cells may come from the graft donor. The V call is TRBV7-6, the J call TRBJ2-1, with D perhaps being TRBD1 or TRBD2 (6 bases each). The sequenced sample was PBMCs, mostly from graft donor cells, obtained 360 days after TCRalphabeta/CD19-depleted stem cell transplant. Here the CDR3 reads CASSLAPGLPGALSYNEQFF. Written as DNA, the CDR3 is TGTGCCAGCAGCTTAGCGCCGGGCCTCCCGGGGGCTCTGTCCTACAATGAGCAGTTCTTC.